The 14 T cell receptor beta chains in this list originate from one sample, sequenced in a study of control samples from healthy donors and cancer patients. Clones were read by immunoSEQ multiplex PCR, and TCRdb kept only the in-frame ones, dropping some. Among approximately 150,000 clones listed, 88% were seen once. The sequenced material came from blood. Source of these receptors: a young man in good health.

The rearrangement uses TRBV28 and TRBJ1-1, with a weak D call TRBD1 (6 bases). Germline CDR1 and CDR2: MDHEN and SYDVKM. Trimming shortened V by 5 bases and J by 4 bases, and 8 bases separated the two germline ends. This CDR3 has 12 residues. CDR3 sequence: CASSGGGTEAFF. For the CDR3, the DNA is TGTGCCAGCAGTGGGGGCGGCACTGAAGCTTTCTTT.

The V gene is TRBV27, the J gene TRBJ2-2; D gene unclear. CDR1 is MNHEY and CDR2 is SMNVEV in the germline V gene (reference sequence). The CDR3 runs 15 residues. V was shortened by 6 bases and J by 4 bases, with 15 bases between the two germline ends. The CDR3: CASSPSQRGTGELFF. In nucleotides, the CDR3 is TGTGCCAGCAGCCCCTCCCAGCGAGGCACCGGGGAGCTGTTTTTT.

V gene TRBV6-1 combines with J gene TRBJ1-5; D not certain. Trimming stripped 1 base from V and 3 bases from J, with 19 bases between. The CDR3 runs 18 residues. CDR1 MNHNS and CDR2 SASEGT come from the germline V gene. The CDR3 nucleotides are TGTGCCAGCAGTGAAGGATTCGTAGGCCTCGCCCCCAATCAGCCCCAGCATTTT. This encodes CASSEGFVGLAPNQPQHF.

V gene TRBV6-2 or TRBV6-3 combines with J gene TRBJ1-6; no definite D call. Per the germline V gene, CDR1 is MNHEY and CDR2 is SVGEGT. The length of the CDR3 is 14 residues. V lost 2 bases and J 7 bases, leaving 9 bases between the germline ends. The CDR3 region is CASSYRTKNSPLHF. The DNA of the CDR3 is TGTGCCAGCAGTTACAGGACCAAAAATTCACCCCTCCACTTT.

This clone is a singleton in its sample. V is TRBV19 and J is TRBJ1-1; D might be TRBD1 (5 bases). V lost 3 bases and J lost 3, with 14 bases in between. Looked up from germline, CDR1 is LNHDA and CDR2 is SQIVND (reference sequence). The CDR3 runs 15 residues. The CDR3 DNA sequence: TGTGCCAGTAGTATCCAAGAGGGAGGGGACACTGAAGCTTTCTTT. Residues: CASSIQEGGDTEAFF. The variable domain in full, with the rest retrieved from reference TRBV19 and TRBJ1-1, is DGGITQSPKYLFRKEGQNVTLSCEQNLNHDAMYWYRQDPGQGLRLIYYSQIVNDFQKGDIAEGYSVSREKKESFPLTVTSAQKNPTAFYLCASSIQEGGDTEAFFGQGTRLTVV.

V and J are TRBV18 and TRBJ2-7; 8 nucleotides agree with TRBD1. The V segment lost 5 bases and the J segment 3 bases; nucleotides outside the gene matches: 9. The CDR3 covers 15 residues. CDR1 and CDR2 (germline): KGHSH, LQKENI. Written as DNA, the CDR3 is TGTGCCAGCTCATTCACAGGGACAGGAGGCTACGAGCAGTACTTC. The encoded protein is CASSFTGTGGYEQYF.

The chain uses TRBV6-2 or TRBV6-3 and TRBJ2-1; 12 nucleotides line up with TRBD2. Germline CDR1 and CDR2: MNHEY and SVGEGT. With 6 bases clipped from V and 7 bases from J, the junction kept 19 bases outside the gene matches. There are 19 residues in the CDR3. In DNA form, the CDR3 reads TGTGCCAGCAGCCCACTAGCGGGGGGCCTTAATATCTCGGAAAATGAGCAGTTCTTC. This translates into CASSPLAGGLNISENEQFF.

This clone was seen just once. The chain is built from TRBV5-5 and TRBJ2-7; D is possibly TRBD1 (6 bases). The germline V and J ends were trimmed by 0 bases and 3 bases, with 13 bases remaining between them. There are 15 residues in the CDR3. Germline values: CDR1 SGHKS, CDR2 YYEKEE (reference sequence). Written as DNA, the CDR3 is TGTGCCAGCAGCTTGGTGGCAGGGGCGTACTACGAGCAGTACTTC. Protein: CASSLVAGAYYEQYF.

The chain links TRBV13 to TRBJ2-1, with 16 nucleotides matching TRBD2. CDR3 size: 19 residues. Germline V gives CDR1 PRHDT, CDR2 FYEKMQ (reference sequence). The V segment lost 4 bases and the J segment 7 bases; nucleotides outside the gene matches: 13. CDR3 sequence reads: CASSSFPGLAGGLVNEQFF. The CDR3 DNA is TGTGCCAGCAGCTCCTTCCCGGGACTAGCGGGGGGGCTGGTAAATGAGCAGTTCTTC. Full variable domain (remainder filled in from reference TRBV13 and TRBJ2-1): AAGVIQSPRHLIKEKRETATLKCYPIPRHDTVYWYQQGPGQDPQFLISFYEKMQSDKGSIPDRFSAQQFSDYHSELNMSSLELGDSALYFCASSSFPGLAGGLVNEQFFGPGTRLTVL.

The chain employs TRBV19 and TRBJ2-3; D may be TRBD2 (6 bases). With 10 bases removed from V and 8 bases from J, the gap between germline ends came to 25 bases. Germline loops: CDR1 LNHDA, CDR2 SQIVND (reference sequence). The CDR3 consists of 15 residues. The CDR3 loop is CATEPGGTGGGTQYF. The CDR3 nucleotides are TGTGCCACCGAACCTGGCGGGACTGGAGGAGGTACGCAGTATTTT.

This rearrangement joins TRBV6-5 to TRBJ2-5, with D tentatively TRBD1 or TRBD2 (5 bases each). Germline CDR1 reads MNHEY; CDR2 reads SVGAGI. Trimming cost V 5 bases and J 4 bases, with 17 bases left between them. The CDR3 has 15 amino acids. In DNA form, the CDR3 reads TGTGCCAGCAGTCCGGGGTTTGGGGCTGGAGAGACCCAGTACTTC. Amino acids: CASSPGFGAGETQYF.

This chain's CDR3 is CASSQDRGSGNQPQHF. The CDR3 nucleotides read TGTGCCAGCAGCCAAGACCGGGGTTCGGGCAATCAGCCCCAGCATTTT. This chain connects TRBV3-1 (or the pseudogene TRBV3-2) to TRBJ1-5; no clear D gene. Between the trimmed V and J ends, which lost 0 bases and 2 bases, there was a span of 11 bases. This CDR3 comprises 16 residues. Germline lookup yields CDR1 LGHDT and CDR2 YNNKEL (reference sequence).

V and J are TRBV5-1 and TRBJ2-5, with TRBD2 matching over 7 bases. The CDR3 runs to 13 residues. Germline loops: CDR1 SGHRS, CDR2 YFSETQ. V trimming: 0 bases; J trimming: 5 bases; junction bases outside the gene matches: 1. CDR3 in amino acids: CASSLVGGETQYF. CDR3 DNA sequence: TGCGCCAGCAGCTTGGTCGGGGGGGAGACCCAGTACTTC.

The genes are TRBV10-3 and TRBJ1-2, with 7 bases aligning to TRBD1. V shed 2 bases, J shed 3 bases, and the junction held 3 bases outside the gene matches. Looked up from germline, CDR1 is ENHRY and CDR2 is SYGVKD. The CDR3 contains 14 residues. Written as DNA, the CDR3 is TGTGCCATCAGTGAGGAAGGGACAGACTATGGCTACACCTTC. Translation gives CAISEEGTDYGYTF.